The 14 T cell receptor beta chains reported below all come from one sample, sequenced in a study of low-dose radiotherapy and immunotherapy resistance in tumors (dated by TCRdb to the early 2020s). The time point label corresponds to: after trial treatment. According to the study, the label for this sample's treatment or condition signals: LDRT plus nivolumab, ipilimumab, low-dose cyclophosphamide and aspirin (RACIN trial). The reads were generated on an Illumina HiSeq 2500. TCRs were amplified with Phusion for around 20 PCR cycles, with a constant-region primer paired with the adapter attached to the V primers. TCRdb's own reprocessing of the public reads used fastp at Q25 and MiXCR and kept productive beta chains. CDR3 protein sequences are deduplicated, and each keeps its most common genes and DNA. This sample lists approximately 52,000 distinct CDR3 sequences; around a third were detected once. The top ten hold 8.2% of the sample.

Sequenced material: PBMCs, taken after low-dose radiotherapy plus immunotherapy. Source of these receptors: a male donor with rectosigmoid adenocarcinoma.

Ten or more counts support this clonotype. The chain combines TRBV12-3 or TRBV12-4 with TRBJ2-5; TRBD2 matches 7 bases. The CDR3 loop spans 14 amino acids. V shed 5 bases, J shed 3 bases, and the junction held 6 bases outside the gene matches. The CDR3 DNA reads TGTGCCAGCAGTACCGACAGCGGGGAAGAGACCCAGTACTTC. It specifies CASSTDSGEETQYF.

This clonotype came up many times. In DNA form, the CDR3 reads TGTGCCAGCAGCCAAGTTGGAATTAGGCGGGAGACGGGGGAGGAGTTCTTC. It encodes CASSQVGIRRETGEEFF. V usage is TRBV4-2 and J usage is TRBJ2-1; 7 positions match TRBD2. Germline V gene data show CDR1 as LGHNA and CDR2 as YNFKEQ. Trimming cost V 1 base and J 14 bases; bases outside gene matches: 20. There are 17 residues in the CDR3.

Ten or more counts support this clonotype. The gene calls are TRBV3-1 and TRBJ2-1, with D possibly matching TRBD2 (6 bases). The CDR3 loop spans 15 amino acids. Deletions cut 6 bases from V and 2 bases from J, with 14 bases between. Germline-derived CDR1 and CDR2 are LGHDT and YNNKEL (reference sequence). CDR3 region: CASRLTGEPYNEQFF. In DNA form, the CDR3 reads TGTGCCAGCAGGCTAACGGGAGAACCCTACAATGAGCAGTTCTTC.

This chain connects TRBV10-1 to TRBJ1-1; D possibly corresponds to TRBD1 (6 bases). In germline, CDR1 is WNHNN, CDR2 SYGVQD (reference sequence). This CDR3 region has 13 residues. The V and J ends lost 6 bases and 4 bases respectively, with 12 bases between them. The CDR3 DNA reads as TGCGCCAGCAGGGGGACAATGGGCACTGAAGCTTTCTTT. Amino acids: CASRGTMGTEAFF.

This clonotype was observed a few times. The genes are TRBV2 and TRBJ1-6; TRBD1 aligns across 7 bases. The CDR3 length is 14 residues. With 6 bases clipped from V and 7 bases from J, the junction kept 6 bases outside the gene matches. CDR1 SNHLY and CDR2 FYNNEI come from the germline V gene. The CDR3 DNA reads as TGTGCCAGCAGGGAGGGACAGAAAAATTCACCCCTCCACTTT. It specifies CASREGQKNSPLHF. The whole variable domain, remainder taken from reference TRBV2 and TRBJ1-6, is EPEVTQTPSHQVTQMGQEVILRCVPISNHLYFYWYRQILGQKVEFLVSFYNNEISEKSEIFDDQFSVERPDGSNFTLKIRSTKLEDSAMYFCASREGQKNSPLHFGNGTRLTVT.

This clonotype has a count of ten or more. This rearrangement joins TRBV6-2 or TRBV6-3 to TRBJ1-2, with 12 bases aligning to TRBD1. This CDR3 contains 17 residues. After removal of 4 bases from V and 8 bases from J, the junction contained 14 bases not matched to a gene. Germline V gene data show CDR1 as MNHEY and CDR2 as SVGEGT. CDR3 nucleotide sequence: TGTGCCAGCAGTTGGGGGACAGGGGGCCTCTCCAGGGACGGCTACACCTTC. It translates to CASSWGTGGLSRDGYTF.

This clonotype was picked up many times. The rearrangement uses TRBV19 and TRBJ1-1, with D unclear. Germline V gene sequence: CDR1 LNHDA, CDR2 SQIVND (reference sequence). Trimming took 8 bases from V and 0 from J, leaving 7 bases between them. The CDR3 consists of 12 residues. The CDR3 DNA follows: TGTGCCAGTCTTCACATGAACACTGAAGCTTTCTTT. Protein: CASLHMNTEAFF.

The chain is built from TRBV29-1 and TRBJ2-1, with D possibly matching TRBD2 (6 bases). Germline-derived CDR1 and CDR2 are SQVTM and ANQGSEA. The germline V and J ends were trimmed by 2 bases and 6 bases, with 14 bases remaining between them. The CDR3 spans 14 residues. CDR3 sequence: CSVETGENGNEQFF. The CDR3 bases are TGCAGCGTTGAAACGGGGGAAAATGGCAATGAGCAGTTCTTC.

The chain joins TRBV4-2 to TRBJ1-1; D is ambiguous. Germline V gene data show CDR1 as LGHNA and CDR2 as YNFKEQ. V lost 8 bases to trimming and J lost 4 bases, with 17 bases between them. The CDR3 runs to 14 residues. The CDR3 DNA reads as TGTGCCAGCCAAGTAGACGGAGAGAGCACTGAAGCTTTCTTT. Protein product: CASQVDGESTEAFF.

This clonotype was detected ten times or more. V gene TRBV30 combines with J gene TRBJ2-3; D perhaps matches TRBD2 (6 bases). This CDR3 is built from 17 residues. V was clipped by 1 base and J by 0 bases, with 17 bases between them. Germline assignment: CDR1 GTSNPN and CDR2 SVGIG (reference sequence). CDR3 sequence reads: CAWSGPRAGLSTDTQYF. CDR3 nucleotide sequence: TGTGCCTGGAGTGGACCCCGTGCGGGGCTAAGCACAGATACGCAGTATTTT. Complete variable domain (other parts from reference TRBV30 and TRBJ2-3): SQTIHQWPATLVQPVGSPLSLECTVEGTSNPNLYWYRQAAGRGLQLLFYSVGIGQISSEVPQNLSASRPQDRQFILSSKKLLLSDSGFYLCAWSGPRAGLSTDTQYFGPGTRLTVL.

This chain uses TRBV7-2 with TRBJ1-2; a possible D gene is TRBD1 (5 bases). V gave up 4 bases and J gave up 5 bases, with 11 bases separating them. This CDR3 region has 13 residues. Germline CDR1 reads SGHTA; CDR2 reads FQGNSA. CDR3 nucleotides: TGTGCCAGCAGCTCGGGACCTCAGTATGGCTACACCTTC. It encodes CASSSGPQYGYTF. Combining the CDR3 with reference TRBV7-2 and TRBJ1-2 gives the whole variable domain GAGVSQSPSNKVTEKGKDVELRCDPISGHTALYWYRQSLGQGLEFLIYFQGNSAPDKSGLPSDRFSAERTGGSVSTLTIQRTQQEDSAVYLCASSSGPQYGYTFGSGTRLTVV.

V is TRBV28 and J is TRBJ1-1; D remains ambiguous. In germline, CDR1 is MDHEN, CDR2 SYDVKM. The CDR3 contains 15 residues. V lost 6 bases and J lost 2, with 16 bases in between. CDR3 nucleotides: TGTGCCAGCAGGAGACCGGGCCCCGGAAACACTGAAGCTTTCTTT. Translated: CASRRPGPGNTEAFF. The whole variable domain, filled in from reference TRBV28 and TRBJ1-1, reads DVKVTQSSRYLVKRTGEKVFLECVQDMDHENMFWYRQDPGLGLRLIYFSYDVKMKEKGDIPEGYSVSREKKERFSLILESASTNQTSMYLCASRRPGPGNTEAFFGQGTRLTVV.

A single count supports this clonotype. This chain connects TRBV24-1 to TRBJ2-5; 7 bases align to TRBD1. Germline CDR1 is KGHDR and CDR2 is SFDVKD. The CDR3 totals 16 residues. The V and J ends lost 4 bases and 1 base, in that order; junction bases with no gene match: 8. The CDR3 region has the DNA TGTGCCACCAGTGAGGGCTCGGGACAGTGCCAAGAGACCCAGTACTTC. It is translated as CATSEGSGQCQETQYF.

This clonotype was counted many times. The rearrangement links TRBV7-9 to TRBJ2-1, with TRBD2 as a possible D gene (6 bases). CDR1 SEHNR and CDR2 FQNEAQ come from the germline V gene (reference sequence). V dropped 3 bases and J dropped 10 bases, with 10 bases sitting between them. This CDR3 spans 12 amino acids. The CDR3 nucleotides are TGTGCCAGCAGCTTGGGGACTCGAGAGCAGTTCTTC. Translation gives CASSLGTREQFF.